This T cell receptor (beta chain) was captured by sequencing in a study of identical twins. The CDR3 extends over 17 amino acids. Germline V CDR1 and CDR2: SGHVS, FQNEAQ. Unique molecular identifiers were present on the cDNA, and a universal primer site came from template switching. MiXCR, applied by TCRdb to the 5' RACE reads, yields one record per CDR3 protein. The sample carries 1.5 million to 2 million distinct CDR3 sequences, about 30% recorded once. This TCR was sampled from a newborn girl in good health. Specimen: cord blood. The chain recombines TRBV7-8 with TRBJ2-1; 13 bases are a match to TRBD2. The last part of the DNA fits TRBJ2-7 better; the J call may be wrong. DNA of the CDR3: TGTGCCAGCAGATCGACTAGCGGGAGGCTTTCCTACAATGAGCAGTACTTC. Its translation: CASRSTSGRLSYNEQYF.